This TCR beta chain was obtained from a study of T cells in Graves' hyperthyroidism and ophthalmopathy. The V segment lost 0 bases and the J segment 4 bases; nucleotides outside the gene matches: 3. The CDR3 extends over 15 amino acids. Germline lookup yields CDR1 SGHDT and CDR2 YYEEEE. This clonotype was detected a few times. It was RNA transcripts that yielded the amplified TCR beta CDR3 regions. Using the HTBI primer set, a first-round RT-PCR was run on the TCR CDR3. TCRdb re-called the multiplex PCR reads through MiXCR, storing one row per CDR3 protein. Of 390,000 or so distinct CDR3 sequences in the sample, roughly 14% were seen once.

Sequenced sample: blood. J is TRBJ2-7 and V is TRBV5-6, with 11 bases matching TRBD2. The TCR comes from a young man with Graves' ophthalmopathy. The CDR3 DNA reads TGTGCCAGCAGCTTGGGTAGCGGGGGGGGGTACGAGCAGTACTTC. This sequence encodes CASSLGSGGGYEQYF.